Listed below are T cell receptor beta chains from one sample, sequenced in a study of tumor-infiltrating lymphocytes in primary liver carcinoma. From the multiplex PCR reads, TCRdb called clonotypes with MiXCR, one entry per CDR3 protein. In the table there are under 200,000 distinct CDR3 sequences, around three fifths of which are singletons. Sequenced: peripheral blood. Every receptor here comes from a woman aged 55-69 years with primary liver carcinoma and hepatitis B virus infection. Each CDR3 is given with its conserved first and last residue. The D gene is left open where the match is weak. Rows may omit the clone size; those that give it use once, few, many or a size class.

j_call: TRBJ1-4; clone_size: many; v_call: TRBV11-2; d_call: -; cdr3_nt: TGTGCCAGCAGCTTAAGCGGGTTCGGTGAAAAACTGTTTTTT; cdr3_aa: CASSLSGFGEKLFF
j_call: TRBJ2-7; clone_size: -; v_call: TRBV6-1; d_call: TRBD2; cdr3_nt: TGCATCAGCGGGAGGGACAGACCCTACGAGCAGTACTTC; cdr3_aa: CISGRDRPYEQYF
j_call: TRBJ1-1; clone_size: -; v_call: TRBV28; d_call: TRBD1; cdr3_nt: TGTGCCAGCAGTTTCCTGACAGGGCGGAACACTGAAGCTTTCTTT; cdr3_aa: CASSFLTGRNTEAFF
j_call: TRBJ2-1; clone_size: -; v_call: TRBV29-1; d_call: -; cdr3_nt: TGCAGCGCTGAAGAACCAACACGGAATGAGCAGTTCTTC; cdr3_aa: CSAEEPTRNEQFF
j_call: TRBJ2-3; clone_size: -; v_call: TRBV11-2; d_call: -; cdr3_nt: TGTGCCGGCAGCTTATTTGTCAGGCTAACAAACCCAACTGCAGATACGCAGTATTTT; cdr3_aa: CAGSLFVRLTNPTADTQYF
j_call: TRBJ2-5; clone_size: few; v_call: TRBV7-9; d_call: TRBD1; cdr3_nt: TGTGCCAGCAGCCGGGGACAGGGGGAGACCCAGTACTTC; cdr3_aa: CASSRGQGETQYF
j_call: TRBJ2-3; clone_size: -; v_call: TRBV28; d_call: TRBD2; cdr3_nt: TGTGCGAGCAGACCGGGGACTAGCAGTTTCACAGATATGCAGTATTTT; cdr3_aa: CASRPGTSSFTDMQYF
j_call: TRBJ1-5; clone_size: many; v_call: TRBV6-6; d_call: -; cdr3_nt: TGTGCCAGCAGTTACGGTAGGGGATCGAATCAGCCCCAGCATTTT; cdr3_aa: CASSYGRGSNQPQHF
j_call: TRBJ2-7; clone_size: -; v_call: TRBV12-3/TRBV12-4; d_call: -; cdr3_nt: TGTGCCATCAGTTTTTGGGACTTGGGGGGTACCTACAAGCAGTACTTC; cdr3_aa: CAISFWDLGGTYKQYF
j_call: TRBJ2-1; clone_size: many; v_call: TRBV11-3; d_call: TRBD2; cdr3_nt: TGTGCCAGCAGCTTAGCCCCAGCGGGGATATACAATGAGCAGTTCTTC; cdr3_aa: CASSLAPAGIYNEQFF
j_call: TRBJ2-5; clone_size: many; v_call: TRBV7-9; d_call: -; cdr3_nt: TGTGCCAGCAGCTCCCAACCCGTGGGTCAAGAGACCCAGTACTTC; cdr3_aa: CASSSQPVGQETQYF
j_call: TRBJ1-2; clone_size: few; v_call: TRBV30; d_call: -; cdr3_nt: TGTGCCTCCCGAGGGGGGCAGGGAAAAAATGGCTACACCTTC; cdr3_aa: CASRGGQGKNGYTF
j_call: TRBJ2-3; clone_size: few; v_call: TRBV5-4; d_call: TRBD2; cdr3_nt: TGTGCCAGCTCCGAGACTAGCGGGAGGGCCACAGATACGCAGTATTTT; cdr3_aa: CASSETSGRATDTQYF
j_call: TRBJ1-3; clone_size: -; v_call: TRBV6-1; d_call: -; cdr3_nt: TGTGCCAGCAGTGAACGCGGGCAGGGAGTCAGAAACACCATATATTTT; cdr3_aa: CASSERGQGVRNTIYF
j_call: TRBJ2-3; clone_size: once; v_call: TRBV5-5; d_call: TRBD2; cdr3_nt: TGTGCCAGCAGCTTGGCCTCTAGCGGGGGGGGAGGCACAGATGTGCAGTATTTT; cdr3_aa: CASSLASSGGGGTDVQYF
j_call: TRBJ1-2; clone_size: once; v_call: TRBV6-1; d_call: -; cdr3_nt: TGTGCCGGCAGTGAAGGTTCCGAGCATTATGGCTACACCTTC; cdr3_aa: CAGSEGSEHYGYTF
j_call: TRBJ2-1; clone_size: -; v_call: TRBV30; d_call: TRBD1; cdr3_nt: TGTGCCTGGAGTGGGACAGGTTCGCGGAATGAGCAGTTCTTC; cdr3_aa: CAWSGTGSRNEQFF
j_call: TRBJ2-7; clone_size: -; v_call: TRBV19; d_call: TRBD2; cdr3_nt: TGTGCCAGTAAGGAGGCGGGAGATGGGTACGAGCAGTACTTC; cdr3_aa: CASKEAGDGYEQYF
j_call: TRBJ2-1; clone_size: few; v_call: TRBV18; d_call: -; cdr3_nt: TGTGCCAGCTCGAAGCTGAACTACAATGAGCAGTTCTTC; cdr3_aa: CASSKLNYNEQFF
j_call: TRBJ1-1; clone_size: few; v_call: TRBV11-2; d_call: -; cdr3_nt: TGTGCCGGCAGCCTCAGGCTGAACACTGATGCTTTCTTT; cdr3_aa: CAGSLRLNTDAFF
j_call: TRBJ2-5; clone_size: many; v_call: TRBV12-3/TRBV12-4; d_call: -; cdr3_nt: TGTGCCAGCAGTTTGGTGGCAGACAAAGAGACCCAGTACTTC; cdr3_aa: CASSLVADKETQYF
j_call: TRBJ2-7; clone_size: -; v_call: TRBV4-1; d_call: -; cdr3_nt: TGCGCCAGCAGCCATCCAAGCAGGGGCCGCTCCTACGAGCAGTACTTC; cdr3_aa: CASSHPSRGRSYEQYF
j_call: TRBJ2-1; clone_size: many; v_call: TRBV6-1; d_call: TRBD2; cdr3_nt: TGTGCCAGCAGTGAAGCTCTGACTAGCGGCTACAATGAGCAGTTCTTC; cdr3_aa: CASSEALTSGYNEQFF
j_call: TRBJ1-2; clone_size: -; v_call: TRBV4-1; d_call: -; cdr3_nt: TGCGTCAGCAGCCAAGTCAACAGGCCAGTCTTC; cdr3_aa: CVSSQVNRPVF
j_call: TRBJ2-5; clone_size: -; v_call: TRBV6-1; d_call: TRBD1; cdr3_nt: TGTGCCAGCAGTCTAGACAGGGGTGGGACCCAGTACTTC; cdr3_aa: CASSLDRGGTQYF
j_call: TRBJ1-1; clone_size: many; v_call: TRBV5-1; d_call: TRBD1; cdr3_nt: TGCGCCAGCAGCTTGGATCTGGACAGGGGGCGCATCGGGTCTTTCTTT; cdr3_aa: CASSLDLDRGRIGSFF
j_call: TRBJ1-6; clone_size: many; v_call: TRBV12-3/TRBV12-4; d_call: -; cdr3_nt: TGTGCCAGCAGTTTCAGTAATTCACCCCTCCACTTT; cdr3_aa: CASSFSNSPLHF
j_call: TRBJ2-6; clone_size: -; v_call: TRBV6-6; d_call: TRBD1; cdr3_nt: TGTGCCAGCAGCTCCTTCGGACAGGCCCGTGAGGCTGGGGCCAACGTCCTGACTTTC; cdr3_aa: CASSSFGQAREAGANVLTF
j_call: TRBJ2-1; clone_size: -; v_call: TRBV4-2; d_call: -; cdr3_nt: TGTGCCAGCAGCCAAGCAGTCAGGGTCTGCTCCTACAATGAGCAGTTCTTC; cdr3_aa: CASSQAVRVCSYNEQFF
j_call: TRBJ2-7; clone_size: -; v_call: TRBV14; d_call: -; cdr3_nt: TGCGCCAGCAGCCATGTCTCGGAGCAGTACTTC; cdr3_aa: CASSHVSEQYF
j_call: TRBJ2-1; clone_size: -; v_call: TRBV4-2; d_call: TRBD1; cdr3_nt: TGTGCCAGCAGCCAAGCACTAGGGGACAGGGGGGTCGGAAGGCAGTACAATGAGCAGTTCTTC; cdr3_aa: CASSQALGDRGVGRQYNEQFF
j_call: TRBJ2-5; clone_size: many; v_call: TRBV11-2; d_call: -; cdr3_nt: TGTGCCAGCGGGGGGGGGCCAACAGGAAGAGAGACCCAGTACTTC; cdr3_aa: CASGGGPTGRETQYF
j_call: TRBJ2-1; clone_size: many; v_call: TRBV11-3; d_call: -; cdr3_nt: TGTGCCAGCAGCTTAGATGGAGGGGTCTACAATGAGCAGTTCTTC; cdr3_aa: CASSLDGGVYNEQFF